The rows below give T cell receptor beta chains drawn from one sample of a study of T cells after posttransplantation cyclophosphamide. The method was immunoSEQ multiplex PCR; TCRdb's version includes in-frame clones alone and lacks a portion of them. The sample includes about 44,000 clones, none of them occurring once. Sequenced material: PBMCs. These receptors were collected from a man aged 35-49 years in good health, CMV-negative, and a related stem cell transplant donor. Both conserved end residues are part of each CDR3. Each record gives: D gene, J gene, V gene, clone size, CDR3 DNA, CDR3 protein. A D gene is named only where the DNA matches it firmly. Clone size is given for some rows only: seen once, a few or many times, or a class if the clone is expanded.

TRBD2	TRBJ2-2	TRBV6-1	many	TGTGCCAAACTAGCGGGAGGTGGGTGGACCGGGGAGCTGTTTTTT	CAKLAGGGWTGELFF
NA	TRBJ2-1	TRBV12-5	many	TGTGCTAGTGGTTTCGGACTCGAGCAGTTCTTC	CASGFGLEQFF
TRBD2	TRBJ2-1	TRBV5-8	many	TGTGCCAGCAGCTTGGTCGGGCGGGGGGACTACAATGAGCAGTTCTTC	CASSLVGRGDYNEQFF
TRBD2	TRBJ2-1	TRBV4-2	many	TGTGCCAGCAGCCAAGATCCCGGACTAGCTGGTGAGCAGTTCTTC	CASSQDPGLAGEQFF
TRBD2	TRBJ2-5	TRBV7-6	NA	TGTGCCAGCAGCTTAGTAGCTAGCGGGGAAGAGACCCAGTACTTC	CASSLVASGEETQYF
NA	TRBJ2-7	TRBV2	many	TGTGCCAGCAGTGAATCACGGGTCGGCTACGAGCAGTACTTC	CASSESRVGYEQYF
NA	TRBJ2-2	TRBV30	few	TGTGCCTGGAGTGTACCAGGGACCGGGGAGCTGTTTTTT	CAWSVPGTGELFF
NA	TRBJ1-5	TRBV7-9	many	TGTGCCAGCAGCATGGGGCGGGGGGGCGATCAGCCCCAGCATTTT	CASSMGRGGDQPQHF
NA	TRBJ2-7	TRBV6-5	few	TGTGCCAGCAGCCAAAACCGCGAGCAGTACTTC	CASSQNREQYF
NA	TRBJ1-2	TRBV19	NA	TGTGCCACCGTTGCTAGCGACTATGGCTACACCTTC	CATVASDYGYTF
NA	TRBJ2-3	TRBV6-5	many	TGTGCCAGCAGAGTCCGGGGGAGCACAGATACGCAGTATTTT	CASRVRGSTDTQYF
NA	TRBJ1-5	TRBV28	many	TGTGCCAGCAGTTTAATGGCGGGAGAGAATCAGCCCCAGCATTTT	CASSLMAGENQPQHF
NA	TRBJ2-5	TRBV27	many	TGTGCCAGCAGTCCTATGTACCAAGAGACCCAGTACTTC	CASSPMYQETQYF
TRBD1	TRBJ1-1	TRBV27	many	TGTGCCAGCAGATTTTCACAGGGGATGAACACTGAAGCTTTCTTT	CASRFSQGMNTEAFF
TRBD1	TRBJ1-5	TRBV5-1	many	TGCGCCAGCAGCTTGGCCGGGACAGAAAATCAGCCCCAGCATTTT	CASSLAGTENQPQHF
TRBD1	TRBJ1-4	TRBV30	few	TGTGCCTGGAGTGGTGGACAGGGGGCGAAACTGTTTTTT	CAWSGGQGAKLFF
NA	TRBJ2-3	TRBV19	many	TGTGCCAGTAGTATGGGGGGATGGAGCACAGATACGCAGTATTTT	CASSMGGWSTDTQYF
NA	TRBJ2-1	TRBV12-1	many	TGTGCCAGCAGCTTTGGACTAGCGGGAGGGCCGTACAATGAGCAGTTCTTC	CASSFGLAGGPYNEQFF
NA	TRBJ1-4	TRBV5-3	many	TGTGCCAGAAGACCTCAGCGACAGGACCTGTTTTTT	CARRPQRQDLFF
NA	TRBJ2-5	TRBV19	many	TGTGCCAGTGCTACCGGGATTCGGGAGACCCAGTACTTC	CASATGIRETQYF
TRBD2	TRBJ2-1	TRBV7-6	few	TGTGCCAGCAGCCCAACCCTGTTGGCTAGCGGGGGGGCCGGATCCTACAATGAGCAGTTCTTC	CASSPTLLASGGAGSYNEQFF
NA	TRBJ2-7	TRBV10-3	many	TGTGCCATCAACGGCAATTCGGGGGAGCAGTACTTC	CAINGNSGEQYF
TRBD2	TRBJ2-7	TRBV4-1	many	TGCGCCAGCAGCCACGCCGGGACTAGTGACGAGCAGTACTTC	CASSHAGTSDEQYF
TRBD2	TRBJ2-1	TRBV5-1	NA	TGCGCCAGCAGCCCATGGACTAGCGGGACTGCCTCGTACAATGAGCAGTTCTTC	CASSPWTSGTASYNEQFF
TRBD1	TRBJ1-6	TRBV5-5	many	TGTGCCAGCAGCCGGGGACAGACAACGGGTTCACCCCTCCACTTT	CASSRGQTTGSPLHF
TRBD1	TRBJ1-1	TRBV6-5	NA	TGTGCCAGCAGTTACTCGGGGACAGGGAGCACTGAAGCTTTCTTT	CASSYSGTGSTEAFF
NA	TRBJ2-2	TRBV30	NA	TGTGCCTGGAAAGGAGGAATCAACACCGGGGAGCTGTTTTTT	CAWKGGINTGELFF
NA	TRBJ2-4	TRBV20-1	many	TGCAGTGCTGCCGCGAACATTCAGTACTTC	CSAAANIQYF
NA	TRBJ2-1	TRBV29-1	many	TGCAGCGTTCCCGTTACTGGGCTTGAGCAGTTCTTC	CSVPVTGLEQFF
NA	TRBJ2-1	TRBV11-2	many	TGTGCCAGCAGCCGAAATCCTACGGGTCGCTCCTACAATGAGCAGTTCTTC	CASSRNPTGRSYNEQFF
NA	TRBJ1-3	TRBV2	few	TGTGCCAGCAGTAGCGAGTACTCTGGAAACACCATATATTTT	CASSSEYSGNTIYF
NA	TRBJ1-6	TRBV18	many	TGTGCCAGCTCCGAACGAGGGATACCTGGGTCACCCCTCCACTTT	CASSERGIPGSPLHF
TRBD1	TRBJ2-1	TRBV7-3	many	TGTGCCAGCAGCCCGAGGGGACAGGGCGGGAATGAGCAGTTCTTC	CASSPRGQGGNEQFF
TRBD2	TRBJ2-1	TRBV11-3	NA	TGTGCCAGCAGCGCTTTTGCCCTAGCGGGAGAAAATGAGCAGTTCTTC	CASSAFALAGENEQFF
NA	TRBJ1-1	TRBV4-2	many	TGTGCCAGCAGCCACGGACAGTCAAACACTGAAGCTTTCTTT	CASSHGQSNTEAFF
TRBD1	TRBJ1-4	TRBV27	many	TGTGCCAGCAGTTTAGAGGGCAGGGGGAGAGAAAAACTGTTTTTT	CASSLEGRGREKLFF
TRBD1	TRBJ1-5	TRBV27	few	TGTGCCAGCAGTGCCTCTTGGACAGGGACTCAGCCCCAGCATTTT	CASSASWTGTQPQHF
NA	TRBJ1-5	TRBV30	few	TGTGCCTGGAGTGTACAGGCAGGGCAGCCCCAGCATTTT	CAWSVQAGQPQHF
NA	TRBJ1-4	TRBV19	many	TGTGCCAGTACCCCTTCGGACTGGTATGAAAAACTGTTTTTT	CASTPSDWYEKLFF
TRBD1	TRBJ1-1	TRBV6-5	few	TGTGCCAGCACAAGACAGGGGCCGAACACTGAAGCTTTCTTT	CASTRQGPNTEAFF
TRBD2	TRBJ2-5	TRBV7-2	NA	TGTGCCAGCAGCTTACGGAGGACTAGCGGGGGGTTGGAGACCCAGTACTTC	CASSLRRTSGGLETQYF
TRBD1	TRBJ2-3	TRBV29-1	many	TGCAGCGTTCTCGGGACAGGGACGGGTACGCAGTATTTT	CSVLGTGTGTQYF
TRBD1	TRBJ1-2	TRBV29-1	few	TGCAGCGTTGGCCGGACAGGGTCTAACTATGGCTACACCTTC	CSVGRTGSNYGYTF
TRBD1	TRBJ2-2	TRBV19	many	TGTGCCAGTAATTGGGACAGCAGAAACACCGGGGAGCTGTTTTTT	CASNWDSRNTGELFF
NA	TRBJ1-4	TRBV4-1	many	TGCGCCAGCAGCCAAGTGATCGGCGGGGGGTCCTCTGAAAAACTGTTTTTT	CASSQVIGGGSSEKLFF
NA	TRBJ1-5	TRBV2	NA	TGTGCCAGCAGTGATTGGGGGGGAGGGGTCAGACAGCCCCAGCATTTT	CASSDWGGGVRQPQHF
TRBD2	TRBJ2-2	TRBV27	NA	TGTGCCAGCAGAACTAGCGGGGGGGCCGGGGAGCTGTTTTTT	CASRTSGGAGELFF
TRBD1	TRBJ1-1	TRBV5-1	many	TGCGCCAGCAGCTTGGAGGACAGGGTAGGGGCTTTCTTT	CASSLEDRVGAFF
TRBD2	TRBJ2-7	TRBV5-4	many	TGTGCCAGCAGTTACGGGACTAGCTCCTACGAGCAGTACTTC	CASSYGTSSYEQYF
NA	TRBJ2-1	TRBV4-3	many	TGCGCCAGCAGCCCCGGACTAGGGGGTGAGCAGTTCTTC	CASSPGLGGEQFF
NA	TRBJ2-3	TRBV7-2	many	TGTGCCAGCAGCTTCTCTTCGGGCACAGATACGCAGTATTTT	CASSFSSGTDTQYF
TRBD1	TRBJ2-5	TRBV5-4	many	TGTGCCAGCAGCTCGGGACAGGGATCCCAAGAGACCCAGTACTTC	CASSSGQGSQETQYF
NA	TRBJ1-5	TRBV5-4	many	TGTGCCAGCAGCGCAGGGGGCAATCAGCCCCAGCATTTT	CASSAGGNQPQHF
NA	TRBJ1-2	TRBV14	many	TGTGCCAGCAGCGATACTGGTTTTTATGGCTACACCTTC	CASSDTGFYGYTF
NA	TRBJ2-5	TRBV30	NA	TGTGCCTGGAGTGAAAGAGACGGGTACCAAGAGGCCCAGTACTTC	CAWSERDGYQEAQYF